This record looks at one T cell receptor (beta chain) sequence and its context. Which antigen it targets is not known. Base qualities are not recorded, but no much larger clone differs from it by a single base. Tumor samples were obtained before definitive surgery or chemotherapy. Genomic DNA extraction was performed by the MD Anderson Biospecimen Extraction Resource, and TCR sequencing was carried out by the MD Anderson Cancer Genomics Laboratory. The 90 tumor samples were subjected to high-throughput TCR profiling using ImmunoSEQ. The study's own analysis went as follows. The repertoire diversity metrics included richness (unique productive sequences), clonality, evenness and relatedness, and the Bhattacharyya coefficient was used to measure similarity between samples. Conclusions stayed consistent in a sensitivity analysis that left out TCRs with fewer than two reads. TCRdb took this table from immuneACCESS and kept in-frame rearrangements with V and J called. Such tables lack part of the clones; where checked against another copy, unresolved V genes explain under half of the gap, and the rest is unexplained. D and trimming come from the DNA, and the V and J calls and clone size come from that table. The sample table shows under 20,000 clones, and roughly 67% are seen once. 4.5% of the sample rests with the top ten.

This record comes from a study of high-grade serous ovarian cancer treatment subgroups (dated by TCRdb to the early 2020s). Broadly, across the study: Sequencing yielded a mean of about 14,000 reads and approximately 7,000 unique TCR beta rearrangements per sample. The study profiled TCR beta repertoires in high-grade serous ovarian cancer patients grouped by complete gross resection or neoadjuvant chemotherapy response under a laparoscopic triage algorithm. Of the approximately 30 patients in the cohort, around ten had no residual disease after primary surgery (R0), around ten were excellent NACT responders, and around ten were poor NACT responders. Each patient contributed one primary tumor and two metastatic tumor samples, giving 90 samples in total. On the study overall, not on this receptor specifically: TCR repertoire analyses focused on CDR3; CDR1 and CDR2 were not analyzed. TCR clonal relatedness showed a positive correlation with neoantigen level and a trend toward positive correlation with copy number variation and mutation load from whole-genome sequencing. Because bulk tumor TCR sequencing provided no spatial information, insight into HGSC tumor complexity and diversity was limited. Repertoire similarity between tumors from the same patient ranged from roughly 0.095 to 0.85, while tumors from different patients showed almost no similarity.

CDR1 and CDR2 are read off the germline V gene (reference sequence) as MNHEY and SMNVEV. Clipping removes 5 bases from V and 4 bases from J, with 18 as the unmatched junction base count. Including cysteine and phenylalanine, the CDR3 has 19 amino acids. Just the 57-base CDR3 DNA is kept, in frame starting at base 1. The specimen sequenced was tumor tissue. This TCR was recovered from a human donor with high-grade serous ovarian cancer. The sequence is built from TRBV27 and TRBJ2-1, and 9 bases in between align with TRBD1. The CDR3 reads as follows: CASSRRGRAGQGGYNEQFF. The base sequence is TGTGCCAGCAGTCGCCGCGGCCGCGCGGGACAGGGAGGGTACAATGAGCAGTTCTTC.